This record looks at one T cell receptor (beta chain) sequence and its context. Its specificity is unknown. Method: immunoSEQ multiplex PCR; TCRdb's copy keeps in-frame clones and lacks some. Of approximately 30,000 clones detected, 95% to 97% appear once; the ten largest clones hold approximately 6.2%. The germline V gene encodes CDR1 MDHEN and CDR2 SYDVKM. V lost 7 bases, J lost 0 bases, and 0 bases stayed unmatched. This CDR3 contains 12 residues. These data are taken from a study of T cells in tuberculosis. As for the study in general: Sequenced TCRs come from CD1B-GMM tetramer-binding T cells. Whole-study results and caveats: Active tuberculosis alpha repertoires lay closer to GMM-specific TCRs than controls'.

The source of this sequence is a donor aged 10-35 years with latent tuberculosis or without tuberculosis infection. The sequenced sample consisted of PBMCs. The chain has TRBV28 and TRBJ2-7; the match to TRBD2 covers 7 bases. The CDR3 nucleotides are TGTGCCAGCAAGCGGGGCTCCTACGAGCAGTACTTC. Its translation is CASKRGSYEQYF.